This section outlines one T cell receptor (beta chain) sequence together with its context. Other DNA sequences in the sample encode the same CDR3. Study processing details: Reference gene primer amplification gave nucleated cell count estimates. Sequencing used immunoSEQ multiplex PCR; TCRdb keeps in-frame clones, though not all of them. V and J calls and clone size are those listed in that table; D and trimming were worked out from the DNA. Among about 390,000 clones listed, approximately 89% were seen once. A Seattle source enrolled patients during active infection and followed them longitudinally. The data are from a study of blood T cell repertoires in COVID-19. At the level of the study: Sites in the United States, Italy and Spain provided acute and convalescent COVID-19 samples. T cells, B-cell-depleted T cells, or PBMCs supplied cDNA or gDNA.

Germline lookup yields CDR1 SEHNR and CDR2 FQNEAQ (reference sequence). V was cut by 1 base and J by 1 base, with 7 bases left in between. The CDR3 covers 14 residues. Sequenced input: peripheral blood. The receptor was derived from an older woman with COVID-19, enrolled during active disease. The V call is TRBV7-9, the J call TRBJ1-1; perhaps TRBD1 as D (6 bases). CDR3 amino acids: CASSLGQANTEAFF. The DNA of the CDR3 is TGTGCCAGCAGCTTAGGACAGGCGAACACTGAAGCTTTCTTT.